One sample yielded the 12 T cell receptor beta chains listed below, sequenced in a study of T cells in Graves' hyperthyroidism and ophthalmopathy. The TCR beta CDR3 regions underwent amplification using RNA transcripts as the source. The HTBI set primed first-round TCR CDR3 RT-PCR. TCRdb passed the multiplex PCR reads through MiXCR, listing each CDR3 protein once. This sample yields around 500,000 distinct CDR3 sequences, of which around 15% are seen a single time; around 14% belongs to the top ten. The material sequenced was blood. The receptors were sampled from a middle-aged woman with Graves' hyperthyroidism.

This clonotype was recorded many times. J is TRBJ2-4 and V is TRBV20-1; D may match TRBD1 or TRBD2 (5 bases each). V gave up 1 base and J gave up 8 bases, with 18 bases separating them. The CDR3 loop spans 15 amino acids. CDR1 is DFQATT, CDR2 SNEGSKA, per germline (reference sequence). In nucleotides, the CDR3 is TGCAGTGCTAGAGCAGTCTCCGGGACCTGGGACATTCAGTACTTC. Translating gives CSARAVSGTWDIQYF.

The CDR3 sequence: CASSIRINSNQPQHF. The DNA of the CDR3 is TGTGCCAGTAGTATCAGGATCAATAGCAATCAGCCCCAGCATTTT. V gene TRBV19 combines with J gene TRBJ1-5; D not certain. Germline CDR1 is LNHDA and CDR2 is SQIVND (reference sequence). V gave up 3 bases and J gave up 0 bases, with 9 bases separating them. The length of the CDR3 is 15 residues.

Turning to this clonotype: A much larger clone differs by one base, so this may be a read error. CDR3 amino acids: CASSQYQGASTDTQCF. CDR3 sequence (DNA): TGTGCCAGCAGCCAATATCAGGGGGCGAGCACAGATACGCAGTGTTTT. The chain links TRBV3-1 to TRBJ2-3; 8 nucleotides line up with TRBD1. Per the germline V gene, CDR1 is LGHDT and CDR2 is YNNKEL (reference sequence). The CDR3 sequence is 16 residues long.

This clonotype was counted many times. Here the CDR3 DNA reads TGCGCCAGCAGCTCTATGCCTGGAGACGGCTACAATGAGCAGTTCTTC. Its translation is CASSSMPGDGYNEQFF. The V and J genes are TRBV5-1 and TRBJ2-1; D remains ambiguous. The ends were cut back, 3 bases at V and 3 bases at J, with 16 bases in the middle. CDR1 and CDR2 from the germline V gene are SGHRS and YFSETQ. CDR3 length equals 16 residues.

Many counts were recorded for this clonotype. The genes are TRBV28 and TRBJ2-5; 12 bases agree with TRBD2. CDR1 is MDHEN, CDR2 SYDVKM, per germline. The V gene end was trimmed by 6 bases and the J gene end by 2 bases; junction bases not matched to a gene: 4. The CDR3 covers 15 residues. Here the CDR3 reads CASRLAGGLQETQYF. The CDR3 DNA reads as TGTGCCAGCAGACTAGCGGGAGGTTTACAAGAGACCCAGTACTTC.

Ten or more counts support this clonotype. The chain joins TRBV30 to TRBJ2-1; TRBD2 aligns across 7 bases. The CDR3 is 15 residues long. J lost 1 base, V lost 6 bases, and 9 bases had no gene match. Germline V gives CDR1 GTSNPN, CDR2 SVGIG (reference sequence). CDR3 nucleotide sequence: TGTGCCTGCACGCGAACGGGGGGTTCCTACAATGAGCAGTTCTTC. Translating gives CACTRTGGSYNEQFF.

The chain has TRBV18 and TRBJ2-2; no clear D gene. This CDR3 comprises 16 residues. Germline CDR1 KGHSH, CDR2 LQKENI. V lost 0 bases and J lost 0, with 8 bases in between. The DNA for the CDR3 is TGTGCCAGCTCACCACCGGTAGGCTCGAACACCGGGGAGCTGTTTTTT. This sequence encodes CASSPPVGSNTGELFF. The whole variable domain, remainder taken from reference TRBV18 and TRBJ2-2, is NAGVMQNPRHLVRRRGQEARLRCSPMKGHSHVYWYRQLPEEGLKFMVYLQKENIIDESGMPKERFSAEFPKEGPSILRIQQVVRGDSAAYFCASSPPVGSNTGELFFGEGSRLTVL.

In its sample, this clonotype was seen a few times. The chain carries TRBV12-3 or TRBV12-4 and TRBJ2-2, with 7 positions matching TRBD2. The CDR3 extends over 15 amino acids. J gave up 2 bases and V 6 bases, and 6 bases lay outside the gene matches. The CDR3 DNA is TGTGCCAGCAGCCAACTAGCGCCCAACACCGGGGAGCTGTTTTTT. Amino acids: CASSQLAPNTGELFF.

This clonotype has a handful of counts. The chain links TRBV5-1 to TRBJ1-2; 11 positions agree with TRBD1. V shed 2 bases and J 2 bases; nucleotides not matched to a gene: 2. The CDR3 extends over 15 amino acids. Germline V gene data show CDR1 as SGHRS and CDR2 as YFSETQ. The CDR3 loop reads CASSFGTGGNYGYTF. Written as DNA, the CDR3 is TGCGCCAGCAGCTTCGGGACAGGGGGGAACTATGGCTACACCTTC.

As regards this clonotype: At one boundary the junction diverges from the germline segment, which might be a read error. The chain links TRBV13 to TRBJ2-1, with D possibly matching TRBD2 (6 bases). Germline assignment: CDR1 PRHDT and CDR2 FYEKMQ (reference sequence). The CDR3 totals 22 residues. The CDR3 loop reads CASSQTAVTALAPSERYNKQFF. In DNA form, the CDR3 reads TGTGCCAGCAGCCAGACCGCCGTGACGGCGCTAGCGCCCTCGGAGCGGTACAATAAGCAGTTCTTC.

For the CDR3, the DNA is TGTGCCAGCAGTCCCGGGACTAGCGGGGGGGGAGAGACCCAGTACTTC. Translating it yields CASSPGTSGGGETQYF. The V and J genes are TRBV12-3 or TRBV12-4 and TRBJ2-5; 16 bases match TRBD2. V was pared by 5 bases and J by 4 bases, with 4 bases of the junction left unmatched. This CDR3 has 16 amino acids.

The chain has TRBV20-1 and TRBJ2-2; TRBD2 matches at 10 bases. V was clipped by 1 base and J by 1 base; unmatched bases: 0. Germline CDR1 reads DFQATT; CDR2 reads SNEGSKA (reference sequence). The CDR3 totals 15 residues. CDR3 in DNA: TGCAGTGCTAGAGTAGCGGGAGGGAACACCGGGGAGCTGTTTTTT. Translating gives CSARVAGGNTGELFF.